The 9 T cell receptor beta chains reported below all come from one sample, sequenced in a study of blood T cell repertoires in COVID-19 (dated by TCRdb to the early 2020s). The method was the immunoSEQ multiplex PCR assay. In TCRdb, the immuneACCESS table is reduced to in-frame sequences with V and J assigned. These tables do not hold every clone; where another copy was compared, an unresolved V gene accounts for under half, and the others remain unexplained. The sample contains 120,000 or so clones, around 87% of them found a single time. The biggest ten clones account for just under 30% of the sample. Sequencing input: peripheral blood. Every receptor here comes from a woman in her 70s with acute or convalescent COVID-19.

This clone has just one count. J is TRBJ1-2 and V is TRBV6-5; TRBD1 aligns across 9 bases. With 4 bases clipped from V and 1 base from J, the junction kept 4 bases outside the gene matches. The CDR3 extends over 15 amino acids. Per germline, CDR1 MNHEY and CDR2 SVGAGI. CDR3 in amino acids: CASSFPGQGNYGYTF. CDR3 in DNA: TGTGCCAGCAGTTTTCCGGGACAGGGTAACTATGGCTACACCTTC.

The V gene is TRBV6-1, the J gene TRBJ1-5; 7 nucleotides agree with TRBD1. V lost 3 bases and J lost 11; bases outside the gene matches: 7. This CDR3 comprises 13 residues. Germline values: CDR1 MNHNS, CDR2 SASEGT. This CDR3 reads CASSERQGPSQHF. The CDR3 region has the DNA TGTGCCAGCAGTGAGAGACAGGGTCCGTCCCAGCATTTT.

This clone has only a few counts. The chain recombines TRBV18 with TRBJ1-3, with D possibly TRBD1 on 5 matching bases. Germline V lookup: CDR1 KGHSH, CDR2 LQKENI. The CDR3 is 16 amino acids. Trimming removed 4 bases from V and 4 bases from J, with 17 bases in between. CDR3 in DNA: TGTGCCAGCTCACGTCTAGCCGCGGAGGGGGGAAACACCATATATTTT. Amino acid sequence: CASSRLAAEGGNTIYF.

The rearrangement links TRBV6-1 to TRBJ2-3; tentatively, D is TRBD2 (5 bases). The germline gives CDR1 MNHNS, CDR2 SASEGT. V shed 4 bases and J shed 2 bases, with 25 bases lying between them. There are 19 residues in the CDR3. As DNA, the CDR3 is TGTGCCAGCAGTGCGAACGCCGTTCGCTCGGGGAAAGACACAGATACGCAGTATTTT. This encodes CASSANAVRSGKDTDTQYF.

The chain has TRBV7-9 and TRBJ2-3; 9 nucleotides line up with TRBD1. Unmatched junction bases numbered 6, after V lost 0 bases and J lost 2 bases. Germline CDR1 is SEHNR and CDR2 is FQNEAQ (reference sequence). The CDR3 runs to 17 residues. The CDR3 is CASSLAYGTGHTDTQYF. The CDR3 DNA is TGTGCCAGCAGCTTAGCATATGGGACAGGGCACACAGATACGCAGTATTTT. Based on the CDR3 plus reference TRBV7-9 and TRBJ2-3, the full variable domain is DTGVSQNPRHKITKRGQNVTFRCDPISEHNRLYWYRQTLGQGPEFLTYFQNEAQLEKSRLLSDRFSAERPKGSFSTLEIQRTEQGDSAMYLCASSLAYGTGHTDTQYFGPGTRLTVL.

In its sample, this clone was seen once. The chain carries TRBV29-1 and TRBJ2-1; weak D call: TRBD2 (5 bases). The CDR3 sequence is 14 residues long. The V gene lost 6 bases and the J gene lost 1 base, with 13 bases spanning the gap. Germline CDR1 reads SQVTM; CDR2 reads ANQGSEA. This chain's CDR3 is CSVAGRGSYNEQFF. CDR3 sequence (DNA): TGCAGCGTCGCGGGCCGTGGGTCCTACAATGAGCAGTTCTTC.

The V and J genes are TRBV18 and TRBJ2-7, with 7 bases aligning to TRBD1. V lost 6 bases and J lost 1; bases outside the gene matches: 9. The CDR3 spans 15 residues. Germline CDR1 is KGHSH and CDR2 is LQKENI. CDR3 DNA sequence: TGTGCCAGCTCCTCAAGACAGGGCAGGTCCTACGAGCAGTACTTC. Translation: CASSSRQGRSYEQYF.

CDR3 DNA: TGCGCCAGCAGTGAGCTGGGGGGGCAAGAGACCCAGTACTTC. It yields the protein CASSELGGQETQYF. The rearrangement links TRBV10-2 to TRBJ2-5, with 7 bases fitting TRBD2. The germline CDR1 and CDR2 sequences are WSHSY and SAAADI. V lost 2 bases and J lost 2; bases outside the gene matches: 2. This CDR3 comprises 14 residues.

The chain employs TRBV5-4 and TRBJ2-3, with 12 nucleotides matching TRBD2. Germline V CDR1 and CDR2: SGHNT, YYREEE (reference sequence). V lost 2 bases to trimming and J lost 0 bases; unmatched junction nucleotides: 7. CDR3 length: 18 residues. CDR3 in DNA: TGTGCCAGCAGCTTTAGACTAGCGGGGGCCAAAAGCACAGATACGCAGTATTTT. This gives the protein CASSFRLAGAKSTDTQYF.